These 25 T cell receptor beta chains were sequenced from one sample in a study of monozygotic twins with inflammatory bowel disease. TCRdb reprocessed the 5' RACE reads and stores each CDR3 protein as one record, lacking DNA. The sample's table shows approximately 200,000 distinct CDR3 sequences. The sequenced sample was blood. These receptors all stem from a human donor with ulcerative colitis or Crohn's disease, or a healthy co-twin of an affected twin (not recorded which).

The chain couples TRBV10-3 to TRBJ2-7; TCRdb's D call, TRBD1, is unchecked because there is no DNA. In germline, CDR1 is ENHRY, CDR2 SYGVKD. The length of the CDR3 is 14 residues. Here the CDR3 reads CAINPGQGTYEQYF.

V is TRBV4-1 and J is TRBJ2-7; the TCRdb call, TRBD1, lacks DNA for checking. This CDR3 is built from 15 residues. CDR1 is MGHRA, CDR2 YSYEKL, per germline. The CDR3 protein is CASSLWTGEHVEQYF.

V gene TRBV5-1 combines with J gene TRBJ1-5. The CDR3 is made up of 15 amino acids. The V gene's germline CDR1 is SGHRS and CDR2 YFSETQ. The CDR3 sequence: CASSLGENSNQPQHF.

The chain carries TRBV20-1 and TRBJ2-3; TCRdb's assignment of TRBD2 cannot be checked, as there is no DNA. CDR3 length equals 15 residues. In germline, CDR1 is DFQATT, CDR2 SNEGSKA (reference sequence). The CDR3 is CSASAGGALLETQYF.

The genes are TRBV6-1 and TRBJ1-2; lacking DNA, the TRBD1 call made by TCRdb goes unchecked. CDR3 length equals 14 residues. CDR1 MNHNS and CDR2 SASEGT come from the germline V gene. The CDR3: CASTEQTGQYGYTF.

The chain employs TRBV29-1 and TRBJ1-2. This CDR3 contains 13 residues. Germline V gene data show CDR1 as SQVTM and CDR2 as ANQGSEA. This CDR3 is CSVEVLGGEGYTF. The entire variable domain, with the rest obtained from reference TRBV29-1 and TRBJ1-2, is as follows: SAVISQKPSRDICQRGTSLTIQCQVDSQVTMMFWYRQQPGQSLTLIATANQGSEATYESGFVIDKFPISRPNLTFSTLTVSNMSPEDSSIYLCSVEVLGGEGYTFGSGTRLTVV.

The chain has TRBV29-1 and TRBJ2-7; TCRdb calls TRBD1, which cannot be checked without DNA. The CDR3 has 15 residues. CDR1 is SQVTM and CDR2 is ANQGSEA in the germline V gene. CDR3 region: CSVSGDRGTDDEQYF.

The CDR3 is CASSLPTGRDNQPQHF. V gene TRBV4-1 combines with J gene TRBJ1-5; TCRdb reports TRBD1, a call that lacks DNA to check it against. Germline V gene data show CDR1 as MGHRA and CDR2 as YSYEKL. The CDR3 totals 16 residues.

This chain joins TRBV5-1 and TRBJ1-3; TCRdb's D call, TRBD1, is unchecked because there is no DNA. There are 13 residues in the CDR3. Germline lookup yields CDR1 SGHRS and CDR2 YFSETQ. The CDR3 protein is CAGPQGPGNTIYF.

The rearrangement links TRBV5-1 to TRBJ2-2; without DNA, the TCRdb call of TRBD1 cannot be checked. The V gene's germline CDR1 is SGHRS and CDR2 YFSETQ. The CDR3 has 15 amino acids. This chain's CDR3 is CASSPISSYTGELFF.

This chain connects TRBV24-1 to TRBJ2-3; TCRdb proposes TRBD2, but this gene call is untestable without DNA. Germline values: CDR1 KGHDR, CDR2 SFDVKD. This CDR3 is built from 15 residues. The CDR3 reads CATSDFGRGADTQYF.

The chain combines TRBV29-1 with TRBJ1-1; the D gene TCRdb calls, TRBD1, cannot be checked with no DNA. The CDR3 sequence is 13 residues long. Germline loops: CDR1 SQVTM, CDR2 ANQGSEA. CDR3 in amino acids: CSVVTQGDTEAFF.

The chain carries TRBV30 and TRBJ2-7; as DNA is missing, the TRBD1 call by TCRdb cannot be tested. CDR1 is GTSNPN and CDR2 is SVGIG in the germline V gene (reference sequence). There are 13 residues in the CDR3. The CDR3 spells CAYDKDRGTEQYF.

V gene TRBV7-9 combines with J gene TRBJ2-5; TCRdb reports TRBD2, a call that lacks DNA to check it against. The germline gives CDR1 SEHNR, CDR2 FQNEAQ (reference sequence). CDR3 length: 13 amino acids. Here the CDR3 reads CASRPTEEGTQYF.

The rearrangement uses TRBV7-9 and TRBJ2-3; checking the TCRdb D call of TRBD1 is not possible without DNA. CDR1 and CDR2 (germline): SEHNR, FQNEAQ (reference sequence). The CDR3 is 16 residues long. CDR3: CASSELSDRETDTQYF.

The V and J genes are TRBV15 and TRBJ2-2; TCRdb's D gene call, TRBD2, goes unchecked for lack of DNA. The germline CDR1 and CDR2 sequences are LNHNV and YYDKDF (reference sequence). The CDR3 runs to 17 residues. CDR3 sequence: CATSRGRRTSNTGELFF.

The chain links TRBV4-3 to TRBJ2-7; TCRdb's D call, TRBD2, is unchecked because there is no DNA. Germline V gene sequence: CDR1 LGHNA, CDR2 YSLEER. The length of the CDR3 is 16 residues. CDR3 in amino acids: CASSQDFSFQGGEQYF.

The chain couples TRBV29-1 to TRBJ2-2; the TCRdb call, TRBD1, lacks DNA for checking. Germline lookup yields CDR1 SQVTM and CDR2 ANQGSEA. The CDR3 is 17 residues long. The CDR3 loop reads CSVEDDWDRGTTGELFF.

CDR3 sequence reads: CTSNQERVTDTQYF. The gene calls are TRBV1 and TRBJ2-3. TRBV1 is a pseudogene locus. This CDR3 has 14 residues.

This chain connects TRBV12-3 or TRBV12-4 to TRBJ1-2. This CDR3 comprises 12 residues. CDR3 amino acids: CASSPTGSGYTF.

The CDR3 region is CASSKARRVQNIQYF. The chain is built from TRBV21-1 and TRBJ2-4; no DNA is available, so the TRBD2 call from TCRdb remains unchecked. TRBV21-1 has pseudogene status. The CDR3 sequence is 15 residues long.

The rearrangement links TRBV5-1 to TRBJ1-2; TCRdb's assignment of TRBD1 cannot be checked, as there is no DNA. The CDR3 covers 14 residues. Germline-derived CDR1 and CDR2 are SGHRS and YFSETQ. The CDR3 loop is CASSRDRGPYGYTF.

The CDR3: CVSSGGRGSSYNEQFF. The chain employs TRBV7-9 and TRBJ2-1; without DNA, the TCRdb call of TRBD1 cannot be checked. Per germline, CDR1 SEHNR and CDR2 FQNEAQ (reference sequence). This CDR3 is 16 amino acids long.

The gene calls are TRBV7-9 and TRBJ2-1; TCRdb's D gene call, TRBD2, goes unchecked for lack of DNA. Looked up from germline, CDR1 is SEHNR and CDR2 is FQNEAQ (reference sequence). The CDR3 contains 12 residues. The CDR3 loop is CATRGARFEQLF.

The CDR3 loop reads CASSLVAGGGGELFF. This sequence joins TRBV7-2 and TRBJ2-2; TCRdb selects TRBD2, and the lack of DNA leaves this call unchecked. The germline CDR1 and CDR2 sequences are SGHTA and FQGNSA. The CDR3 totals 15 residues.